Listed below are T cell receptor beta chains from one sample, sequenced in a study of control samples from healthy donors and cancer patients. Sequencing used immunoSEQ multiplex PCR; TCRdb keeps in-frame clones, though not all of them. In the table there are 120,000 or so clones, approximately 92% of which are singletons. The sequenced sample consisted of PBMCs. The receptors originated from a man at least 80 years old with head and neck cancer. Each CDR3 is given with its conserved first and last residue. Each record gives: V gene, clone size, D gene, J gene, CDR3 DNA, CDR3 protein. D genes are given only for firm matches. Size is stated for part of the rows, as once, few or many counts, or as a class when the clone is expanded.

>TRBV24-1|NA|TRBD2|TRBJ2-1
TGTGCCACCAGTGCCCGAGGTGCGGGGGGGCGCAATGAGCAGTTCTTC
CATSARGAGGRNEQFF
>TRBV5-1|NA|TRBD2|TRBJ2-1
TGCGCCAGCGTTACCGGGACTAGCGGGAGGAATGAGCAGTTCTTC
CASVTGTSGRNEQFF
>TRBV29-1|NA|NA|TRBJ1-1
TGCAGCTCAGCCGCCCGAAGAAACACTGAAGCTTTCTTT
CSSAARRNTEAFF
>TRBV6-2/TRBV6-3|once|NA|TRBJ1-1
TGTGCCAGCAGTTACTTGGGGGGCGAATCTTTCTTT
CASSYLGGESFF
>TRBV12-3/TRBV12-4|NA|NA|TRBJ1-1
TGTGCCAGCAGTCCAGGGACGGCCACTGAAGCTTTCTTT
CASSPGTATEAFF
>TRBV24-1|NA|NA|TRBJ2-1
TGTGCCACCAGTGATTTACGCCACAAGGATGGTAGGGAGCAGTTCTTC
CATSDLRHKDGREQFF
>TRBV3-1/TRBV3-2|NA|NA|TRBJ1-1
TGTGCCAGCAGCCTCCGGGAGGCGAACACTGAAGCTTTCTTT
CASSLREANTEAFF
>TRBV9|NA|TRBD1|TRBJ1-6
TGTGCCAGCAGCCCCTACAGGGGGGTGAATTCACCCCTCCACTTT
CASSPYRGVNSPLHF
>TRBV18|once|TRBD1|TRBJ2-7
TGTGCCAGCTCACCTGTCTCGGACAGGCTGTACGAGCAGTACTTC
CASSPVSDRLYEQYF
>TRBV5-1|NA|NA|TRBJ1-1
TGCGCCAGCAGCTTATCAGGACAGCTAAACACTGAAGCTTTCTTT
CASSLSGQLNTEAFF
>TRBV7-2|NA|NA|TRBJ2-3
TGTGCCAGCAGCTTAGGGTCCCTAGCGAGGCTCAGGACGCAGTATTTT
CASSLGSLARLRTQYF
>TRBV11-2|NA|TRBD2|TRBJ2-3
TGTGCCAGCAGCTTAGCCCTACTAGCGGGCGTTGGAGATACGCAGTATTTT
CASSLALLAGVGDTQYF
>TRBV6-2/TRBV6-3|NA|TRBD2|TRBJ2-3
TGTGCCAGCAGTTACGAGGGAGGGCCGATAGATACGCAGTATTTT
CASSYEGGPIDTQYF
>TRBV29-1|once|TRBD2|TRBJ2-3
TGCAGCGTTGAACTAGCGGGGGGACTCACAGATACGCAGTATTTT
CSVELAGGLTDTQYF
>TRBV3-1/TRBV3-2|NA|NA|TRBJ1-3
TGTGCCAGCAGCTCTCCTGGGGACACCATATATTTT
CASSSPGDTIYF
>TRBV11-2|NA|NA|TRBJ2-7
TGTGCCAGCAGCTTAGATGGCCCCAGCGAGCAGTACTTC
CASSLDGPSEQYF
>TRBV2|NA|NA|TRBJ2-1
TGTGCCAGCAGTGTTTTGGACAATGAGCAGTTCTTC
CASSVLDNEQFF
>TRBV12-5|few|NA|TRBJ1-5
TGTGCTAGTGGTTTGGTATATCCTCAACGCCCTAATCAGCCCCAGCATTTT
CASGLVYPQRPNQPQHF
>TRBV27|NA|NA|TRBJ2-7
TGTGCCAGCAGTCCTCTAACGGGGGCGGAGAACGAGCAGTACTTC
CASSPLTGAENEQYF
>TRBV20-1|NA|NA|TRBJ2-5
TGCAGTGCTAGTTCTCGGGAGACCCAGTACTTC
CSASSRETQYF
>TRBV10-3|NA|NA|TRBJ2-7
TGTGCCATCAACAGTCCTCTTTCCTACGAGCAGTACTTC
CAINSPLSYEQYF
>TRBV23-1|NA|NA|TRBJ2-1
TGCGCCAGCAGTCAACAAACGGTGAAATACAATGAGCAGTTCTTC
CASSQQTVKYNEQFF
>TRBV9|NA|TRBD1|TRBJ2-7
TGTGCCAGCAGCGCCGGACAGGGGGAGGGTTACGAGCAGTACTTC
CASSAGQGEGYEQYF
>TRBV2|NA|TRBD1|TRBJ2-7
TGTGCCAGTCATTTAACAGGGGCCAGCTCCTACGAGCAGTACTTC
CASHLTGASSYEQYF
>TRBV6-5|NA|NA|TRBJ2-7
TGTGCCAGCAGTTACTCTGGGGGCCCTTACGAGCAGTACTTC
CASSYSGGPYEQYF
>TRBV25-1|NA|NA|TRBJ2-2
TGTGCCAGCAGTGGGCTGGGTATGGCCGGGGAGCTGTTTTTT
CASSGLGMAGELFF
>TRBV14|NA|NA|TRBJ2-2
TGTGCCAGCAGCCACCTACCCGCCCGGGGAGCAAACACCGGGGAGCTGTTTTTT
CASSHLPARGANTGELFF
>TRBV6-6|NA|NA|TRBJ1-1
TGTGCCAGCAGCCATGAGGGGAAACTGCCGGTATCGGGGGCTTTCTTT
CASSHEGKLPVSGAFF
>TRBV2|once|NA|TRBJ2-7
TGTGCCAGCAGTGACTCGGGGTACATATCCGACGAGCAGTACTTC
CASSDSGYISDEQYF
>TRBV30|NA|NA|TRBJ1-5
TGTGCCTGGAGTTTCCACCCGCCGTCTAGCAATCAGCCCCAGCATTTT
CAWSFHPPSSNQPQHF
>TRBV9|NA|TRBD1|TRBJ2-2
TGTGCCAGCAGCGTAGGAGGACAGGGCAACACCGGGGAGCTGTTTTTT
CASSVGGQGNTGELFF
>TRBV9|NA|NA|TRBJ1-1
TGTGCCAGCAGCGTGGGCAGGGGCACTGAAGCTTTCTTT
CASSVGRGTEAFF
>TRBV5-5|NA|NA|TRBJ1-2
TGTGCCAGCAGCTTGGTTGTAGGCCCTCCGGGCTATGGCTACACCTTC
CASSLVVGPPGYGYTF
>TRBV30|NA|NA|TRBJ1-1
TGTGCCTGGAGTGTCAAGATGAACACTGAAGCTTTCTTT
CAWSVKMNTEAFF